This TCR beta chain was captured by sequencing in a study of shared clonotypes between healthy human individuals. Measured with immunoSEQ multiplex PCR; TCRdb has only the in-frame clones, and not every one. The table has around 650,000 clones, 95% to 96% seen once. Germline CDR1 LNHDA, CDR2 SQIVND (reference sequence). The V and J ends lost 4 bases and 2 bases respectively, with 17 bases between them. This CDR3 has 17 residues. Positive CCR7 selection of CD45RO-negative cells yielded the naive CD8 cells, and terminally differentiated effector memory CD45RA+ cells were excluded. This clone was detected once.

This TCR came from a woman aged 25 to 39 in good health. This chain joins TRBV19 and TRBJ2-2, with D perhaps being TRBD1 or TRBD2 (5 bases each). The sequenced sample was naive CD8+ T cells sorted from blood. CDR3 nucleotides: TGTGCCAGTAGTAATCTAAAGGGACCATTCAACACCGGGGAGCTGTTTTTT. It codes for CASSNLKGPFNTGELFF.